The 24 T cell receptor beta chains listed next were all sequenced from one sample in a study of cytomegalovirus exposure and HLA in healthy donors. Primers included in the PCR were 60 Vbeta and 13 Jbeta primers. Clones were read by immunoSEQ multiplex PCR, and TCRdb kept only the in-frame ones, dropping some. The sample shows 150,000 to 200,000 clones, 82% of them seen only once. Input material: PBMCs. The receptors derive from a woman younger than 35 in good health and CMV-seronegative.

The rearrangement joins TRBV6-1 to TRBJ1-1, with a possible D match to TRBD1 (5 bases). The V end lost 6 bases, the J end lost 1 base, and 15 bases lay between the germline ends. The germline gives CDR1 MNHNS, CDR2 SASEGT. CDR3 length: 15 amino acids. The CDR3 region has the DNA TGTGCCAGCAGACCGGGAGAGGGGACGAACACTGAAGCTTTCTTT. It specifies CASRPGEGTNTEAFF.

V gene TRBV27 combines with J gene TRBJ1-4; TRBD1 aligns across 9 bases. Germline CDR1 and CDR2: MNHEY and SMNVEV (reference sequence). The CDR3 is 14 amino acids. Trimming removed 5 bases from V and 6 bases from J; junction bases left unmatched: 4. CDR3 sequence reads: CASSNRGRDEKLFF. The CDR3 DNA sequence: TGTGCCAGCAGTAACAGGGGGCGAGATGAAAAACTGTTTTTT.

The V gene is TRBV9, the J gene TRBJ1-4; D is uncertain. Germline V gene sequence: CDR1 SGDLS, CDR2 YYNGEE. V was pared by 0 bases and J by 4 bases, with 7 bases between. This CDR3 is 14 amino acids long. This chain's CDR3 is CASSVGGVNEKLFF. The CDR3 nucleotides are TGTGCCAGCAGCGTAGGCGGGGTTAATGAAAAACTGTTTTTT.

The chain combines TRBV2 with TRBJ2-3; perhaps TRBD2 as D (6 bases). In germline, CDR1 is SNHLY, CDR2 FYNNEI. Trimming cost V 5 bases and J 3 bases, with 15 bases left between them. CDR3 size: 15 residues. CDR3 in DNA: TGTGCCAGCAGTTACCGGGATAGCGGAACAGATACGCAGTATTTT. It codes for CASSYRDSGTDTQYF.

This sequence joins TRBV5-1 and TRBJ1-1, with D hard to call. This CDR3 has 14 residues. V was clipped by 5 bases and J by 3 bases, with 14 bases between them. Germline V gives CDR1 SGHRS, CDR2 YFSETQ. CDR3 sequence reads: CASSLRGRHTEAFF. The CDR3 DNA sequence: TGCGCCAGCAGTCTACGCGGGCGGCACACTGAAGCTTTCTTT. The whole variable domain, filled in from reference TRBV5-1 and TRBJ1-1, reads KAGVTQTPRYLIKTRGQQVTLSCSPISGHRSVSWYQQTPGQGLQFLFEYFSETQRNKGNFPGRFSGRQFSNSRSEMNVSTLELGDSALYLCASSLRGRHTEAFFGQGTRLTVV.

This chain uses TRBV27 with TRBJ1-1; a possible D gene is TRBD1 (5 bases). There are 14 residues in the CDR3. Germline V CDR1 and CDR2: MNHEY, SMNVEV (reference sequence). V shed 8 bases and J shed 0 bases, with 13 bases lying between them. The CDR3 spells CASSHGGLNTEAFF. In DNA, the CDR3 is TGTGCCAGCTCCCACGGGGGATTGAACACTGAAGCTTTCTTT.

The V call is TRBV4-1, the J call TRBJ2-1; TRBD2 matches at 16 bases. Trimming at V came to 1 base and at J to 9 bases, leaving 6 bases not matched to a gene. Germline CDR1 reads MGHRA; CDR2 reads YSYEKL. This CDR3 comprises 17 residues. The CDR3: CASSQGVGLAGGLEQFF. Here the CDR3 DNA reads TGCGCCAGCAGCCAAGGAGTGGGACTAGCGGGGGGGCTTGAGCAGTTCTTC.

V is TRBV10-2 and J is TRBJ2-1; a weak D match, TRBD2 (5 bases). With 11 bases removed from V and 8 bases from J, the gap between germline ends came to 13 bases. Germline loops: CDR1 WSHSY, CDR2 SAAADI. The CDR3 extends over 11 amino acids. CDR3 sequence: CAARGRDEQFF. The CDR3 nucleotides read TGCGCCGCTCGAGGGCGGGATGAGCAGTTCTTC.

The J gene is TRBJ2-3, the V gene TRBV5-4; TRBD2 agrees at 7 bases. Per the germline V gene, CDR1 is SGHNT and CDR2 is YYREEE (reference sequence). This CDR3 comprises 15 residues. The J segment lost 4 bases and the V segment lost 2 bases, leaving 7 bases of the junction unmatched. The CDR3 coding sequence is TGTGCCAGCAGCTTAAGCGGGAAAGGTCCAGATACGCAGTATTTT. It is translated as CASSLSGKGPDTQYF.

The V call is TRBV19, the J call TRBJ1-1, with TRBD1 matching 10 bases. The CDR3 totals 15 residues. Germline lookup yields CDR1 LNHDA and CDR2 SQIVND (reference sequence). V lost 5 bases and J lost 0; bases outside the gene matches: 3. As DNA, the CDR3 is TGTGCCAGTAGTGACAGGGGGCTAATGAACACTGAAGCTTTCTTT. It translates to CASSDRGLMNTEAFF.

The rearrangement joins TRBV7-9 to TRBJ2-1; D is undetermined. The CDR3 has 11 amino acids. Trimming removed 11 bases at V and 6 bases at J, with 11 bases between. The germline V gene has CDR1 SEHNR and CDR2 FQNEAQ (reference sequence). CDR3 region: CAGPDGNEQFF. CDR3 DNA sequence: TGTGCCGGGCCGGATGGCAATGAGCAGTTCTTC.

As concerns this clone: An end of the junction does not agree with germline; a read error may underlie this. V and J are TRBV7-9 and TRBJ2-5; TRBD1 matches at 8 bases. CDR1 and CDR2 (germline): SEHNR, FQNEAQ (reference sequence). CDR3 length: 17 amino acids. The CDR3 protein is CSSSSARTGSGRETQYF. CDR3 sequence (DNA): TGTTCCAGCAGCTCCGCCCGGACAGGGTCGGGTAGAGAGACCCAGTACTTC.

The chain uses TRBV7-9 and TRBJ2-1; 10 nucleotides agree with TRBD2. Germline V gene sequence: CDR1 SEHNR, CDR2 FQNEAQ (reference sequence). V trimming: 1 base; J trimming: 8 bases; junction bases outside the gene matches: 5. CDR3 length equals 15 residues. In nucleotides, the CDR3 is TGTGCCAGCAGCTTAGGGAGCGGGGGGGCCCATGAGCAGTTCTTC. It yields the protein CASSLGSGGAHEQFF.

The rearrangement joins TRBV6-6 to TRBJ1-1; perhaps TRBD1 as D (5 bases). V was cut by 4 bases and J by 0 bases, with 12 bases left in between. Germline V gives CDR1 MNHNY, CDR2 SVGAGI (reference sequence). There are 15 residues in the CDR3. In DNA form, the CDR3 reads TGTGCCAGCAGTTCCCCGACAGAAATGAACACTGAAGCTTTCTTT. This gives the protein CASSSPTEMNTEAFF.

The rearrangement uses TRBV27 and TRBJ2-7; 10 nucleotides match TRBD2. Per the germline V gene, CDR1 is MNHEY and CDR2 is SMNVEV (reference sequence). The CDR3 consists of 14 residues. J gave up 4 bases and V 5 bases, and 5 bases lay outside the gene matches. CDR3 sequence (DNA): TGTGCCAGCAGTCGACTAGCGGGTGGGTACGAGCAGTACTTC. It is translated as CASSRLAGGYEQYF.

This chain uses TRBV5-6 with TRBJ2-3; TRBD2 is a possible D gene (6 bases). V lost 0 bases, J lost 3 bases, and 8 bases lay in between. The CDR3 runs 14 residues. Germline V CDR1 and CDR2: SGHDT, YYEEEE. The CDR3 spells CASSLGRDTDTQYF. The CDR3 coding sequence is TGTGCCAGCAGCTTGGGGCGGGATACAGATACGCAGTATTTT.

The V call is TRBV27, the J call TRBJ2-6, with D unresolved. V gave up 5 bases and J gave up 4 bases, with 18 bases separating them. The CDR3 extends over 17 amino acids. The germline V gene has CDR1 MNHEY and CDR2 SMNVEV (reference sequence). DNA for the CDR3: TGTGCCAGCAGTATCTGGTCCCCTATAACCGGGGCCAACGTCCTGACTTTC. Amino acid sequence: CASSIWSPITGANVLTF.

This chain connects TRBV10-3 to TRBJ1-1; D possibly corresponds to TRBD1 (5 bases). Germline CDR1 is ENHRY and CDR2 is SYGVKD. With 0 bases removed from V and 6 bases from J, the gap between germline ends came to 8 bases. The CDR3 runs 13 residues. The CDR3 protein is CAISESGASEAFF. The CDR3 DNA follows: TGTGCCATCAGTGAGTCTGGGGCGTCTGAAGCTTTCTTT.

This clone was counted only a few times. The CDR3 coding sequence is TGTGCCAGCAGGGGTAGCGGGAGTGTGGAGCTGTTTTTT. It specifies CASRGSGSVELFF. The chain joins TRBV28 to TRBJ2-2; 9 nucleotides line up with TRBD2. The ends lost 6 bases at V and 10 bases at J; junction bases unmatched: 6. Germline V gene data show CDR1 as MDHEN and CDR2 as SYDVKM. The CDR3 totals 13 residues.

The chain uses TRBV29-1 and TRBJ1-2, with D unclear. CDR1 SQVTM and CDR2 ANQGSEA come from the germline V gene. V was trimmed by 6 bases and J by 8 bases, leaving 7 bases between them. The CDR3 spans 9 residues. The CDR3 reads CSVGGGYTF. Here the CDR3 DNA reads TGCAGCGTCGGAGGGGGCTACACCTTC.

The CDR3: CASSFQGGEQFF. CDR3 DNA sequence: TGTGCCAGCAGCTTCCAGGGGGGTGAGCAGTTCTTC. The rearrangement uses TRBV7-3 and TRBJ2-1; perhaps TRBD1 as D (7 bases). Germline V gives CDR1 SGHTA, CDR2 FQGTGA. The CDR3 is 12 amino acids. Trimming took 3 bases from V and 9 from J, leaving 9 bases between them.

CDR3 residues: CASSGVGAAEAFF. The CDR3 DNA follows: TGTGCCAGCAGTGGAGTAGGGGCCGCTGAAGCTTTCTTT. The rearrangement joins TRBV2 to TRBJ1-1; TRBD1 might be the D (5 bases). Trimming left V 4 bases short and J 6 bases short, with 12 bases between. The germline CDR1 and CDR2 sequences are SNHLY and FYNNEI. The CDR3 has 13 amino acids.

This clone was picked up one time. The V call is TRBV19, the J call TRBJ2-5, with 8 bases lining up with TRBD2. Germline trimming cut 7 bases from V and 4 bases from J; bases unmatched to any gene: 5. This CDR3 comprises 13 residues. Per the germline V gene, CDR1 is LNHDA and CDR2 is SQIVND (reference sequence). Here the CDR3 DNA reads TGTGCCAGTACAGCGGGAGATAGAGAGACCCAGTACTTC. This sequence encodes CASTAGDRETQYF. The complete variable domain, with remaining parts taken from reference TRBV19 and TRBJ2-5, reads DGGITQSPKYLFRKEGQNVTLSCEQNLNHDAMYWYRQDPGQGLRLIYYSQIVNDFQKGDIAEGYSVSREKKESFPLTVTSAQKNPTAFYLCASTAGDRETQYFGPGTRLLVL.

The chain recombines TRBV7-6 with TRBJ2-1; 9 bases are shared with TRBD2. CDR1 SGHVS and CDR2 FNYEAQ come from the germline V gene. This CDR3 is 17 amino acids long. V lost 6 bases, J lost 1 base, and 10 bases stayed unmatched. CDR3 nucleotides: TGTGCCAGCAGTCAAACCCCTAGCGGGAAGTCCTACAATGAGCAGTTCTTC. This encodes CASSQTPSGKSYNEQFF.